The sequence of this T cell receptor beta chain was determined in a study of blood T cell repertoires in COVID-19. The assay was immunoSEQ multiplex PCR, and TCRdb's table has in-frame clones only and misses some. The sample consists of hundreds of thousands of clones, 65% to 90% of them appearing once. The V gene end was trimmed by 3 bases and the J gene end by 11 bases; junction bases not matched to a gene: 11. CDR3 length: 14 residues. Germline CDR1 and CDR2: MNHEY and SMNVEV (reference sequence). Sample: peripheral blood. The sequence was collected from a woman aged 55-70 years with COVID-19, enrolled during active disease. The rearrangement uses TRBV27 and TRBJ1-1, with 8 bases lining up with TRBD1. The CDR3 sequence: CASSLVSGQGRAFF. The CDR3, as DNA: TGTGCCAGCAGTTTGGTTTCCGGACAGGGTCGCGCTTTCTTT.